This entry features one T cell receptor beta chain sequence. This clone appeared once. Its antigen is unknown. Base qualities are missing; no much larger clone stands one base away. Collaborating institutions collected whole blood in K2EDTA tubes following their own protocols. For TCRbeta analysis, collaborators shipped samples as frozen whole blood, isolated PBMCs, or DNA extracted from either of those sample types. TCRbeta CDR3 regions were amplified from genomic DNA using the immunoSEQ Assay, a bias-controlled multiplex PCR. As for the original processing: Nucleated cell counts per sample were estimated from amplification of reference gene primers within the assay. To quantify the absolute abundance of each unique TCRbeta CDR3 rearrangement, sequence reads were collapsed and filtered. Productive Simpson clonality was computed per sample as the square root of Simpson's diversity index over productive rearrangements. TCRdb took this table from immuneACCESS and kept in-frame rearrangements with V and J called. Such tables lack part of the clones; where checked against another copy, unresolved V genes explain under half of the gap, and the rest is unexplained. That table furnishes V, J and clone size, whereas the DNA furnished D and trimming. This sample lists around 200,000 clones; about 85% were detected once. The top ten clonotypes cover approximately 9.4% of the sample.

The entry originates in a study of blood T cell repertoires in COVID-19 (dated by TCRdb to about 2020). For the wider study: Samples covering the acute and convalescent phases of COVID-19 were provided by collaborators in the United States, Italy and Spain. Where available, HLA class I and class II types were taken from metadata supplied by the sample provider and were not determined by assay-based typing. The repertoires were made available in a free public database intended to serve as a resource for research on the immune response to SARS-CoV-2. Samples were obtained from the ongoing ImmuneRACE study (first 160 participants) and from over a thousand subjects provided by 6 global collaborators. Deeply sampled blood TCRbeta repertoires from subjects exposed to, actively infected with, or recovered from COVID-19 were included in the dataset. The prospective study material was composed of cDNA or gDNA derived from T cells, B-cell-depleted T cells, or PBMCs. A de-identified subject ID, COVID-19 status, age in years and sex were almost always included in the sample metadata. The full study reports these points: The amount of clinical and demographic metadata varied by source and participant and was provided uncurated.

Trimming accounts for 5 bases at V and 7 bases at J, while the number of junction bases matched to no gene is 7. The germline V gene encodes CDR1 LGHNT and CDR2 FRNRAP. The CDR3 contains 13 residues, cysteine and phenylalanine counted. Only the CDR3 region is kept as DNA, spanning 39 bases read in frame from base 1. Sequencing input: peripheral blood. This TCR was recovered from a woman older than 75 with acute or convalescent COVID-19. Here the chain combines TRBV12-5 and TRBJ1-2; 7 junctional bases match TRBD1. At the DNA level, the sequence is TGTGCTAGTGGTGGCGACAGGGCCGGTGGCTACACCTTC. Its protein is CASGGDRAGGYTF.